What follows are 8 T cell receptor beta chains derived from one specimen sequenced in a study of cytomegalovirus exposure and HLA in healthy donors. Generated by immunoSEQ multiplex PCR, the TCRdb table keeps only in-frame clones and is missing some. The sample lists roughly 120,000 clones, roughly 82% occurring once. The material sequenced was PBMCs. The receptor set was obtained from a man aged 18-30 years in good health and CMV-seronegative.

The genes are TRBV5-4 and TRBJ2-3; maybe TRBD2 (6 bases). Germline-derived CDR1 and CDR2 are SGHNT and YYREEE (reference sequence). V lost 1 base to trimming and J lost 1 base, with 10 bases between them. The CDR3 has 15 residues. The CDR3 protein is CASSLWGTGTDTQYF. The CDR3 nucleotides read TGTGCCAGCAGCTTGTGGGGGACTGGCACAGATACGCAGTATTTT.

The V call is TRBV29-1, the J call TRBJ2-5; 7 nucleotides match TRBD2. After removal of 3 bases from V and 4 bases from J, the junction contained 5 bases not matched to a gene. The CDR3 sequence is 13 residues long. CDR1 is SQVTM and CDR2 is ANQGSEA in the germline V gene. CDR3: CSVDTGGRETQYF. The DNA for the CDR3 is TGCAGCGTTGACACGGGAGGCCGAGAGACCCAGTACTTC.

J is TRBJ2-7 and V is TRBV15; TRBD2 aligns across 8 bases. The CDR3 runs 16 residues. Germline V CDR1 and CDR2: LNHNV, YYDKDF (reference sequence). V gave up 3 bases and J gave up 4 bases; unmatched junction bases: 11. DNA for the CDR3: TGTGCCACCAGCAGCATAGACGGGACTAGATTTTACGAGCAGTACTTC. Amino acids: CATSSIDGTRFYEQYF.

This chain connects TRBV7-9 to TRBJ2-7; tentatively, D is TRBD2 (5 bases). Trimming shortened V by 5 bases and J by 2 bases, and 10 bases separated the two germline ends. Per the germline V gene, CDR1 is SEHNR and CDR2 is FQNEAQ (reference sequence). This CDR3 region has 13 residues. CDR3 amino acids: CASSPTGAYEQYF. CDR3 nucleotide sequence: TGTGCCAGCAGCCCTACCGGGGCCTACGAGCAGTACTTC. The whole variable domain, remainder taken from reference TRBV7-9 and TRBJ2-7, is DTGVSQNPRHKITKRGQNVTFRCDPISEHNRLYWYRQTLGQGPEFLTYFQNEAQLEKSRLLSDRFSAERPKGSFSTLEIQRTEQGDSAMYLCASSPTGAYEQYFGPGTRLTVT.

The V gene is TRBV25-1, the J gene TRBJ1-5; TRBD1 agrees at 7 bases. With V trimmed by 1 base and J by 2 bases, 5 bases remained unmatched. Germline V CDR1 and CDR2: MGHDK, SYGVNS. The CDR3 consists of 16 residues. In nucleotides, the CDR3 is TGTGCCAGCAGTGAATCAACAGGGGCGGGCAATCAGCCCCAGCATTTT. Translation: CASSESTGAGNQPQHF.

This rearrangement joins TRBV5-1 to TRBJ2-4, with D perhaps TRBD2 (5 bases). Germline lookup yields CDR1 SGHRS and CDR2 YFSETQ. The V end was cut by 2 bases, the J end by 3 bases, with 9 bases between. The CDR3 runs to 14 residues. The CDR3: CASSFNGDKNIQYF. Written as DNA, the CDR3 is TGCGCCAGCAGCTTCAACGGGGACAAAAACATTCAGTACTTC.

The chain recombines TRBV5-1 with TRBJ2-2; 8 bases are shared with TRBD1. CDR1 and CDR2 (germline): SGHRS, YFSETQ. This CDR3 spans 17 amino acids. V was pared by 1 base and J by 6 bases, with 11 bases of the junction left unmatched. DNA of the CDR3: TGCGCCAGCAGCTTGCTTTCCGGACAGGGTTCCCCCGGGGAGCTGTTTTTT. This encodes CASSLLSGQGSPGELFF.

The chain combines TRBV7-9 with TRBJ2-7; maybe TRBD1 (6 bases). CDR1 and CDR2 from the germline V gene are SEHNR and FQNEAQ (reference sequence). This CDR3 is 14 amino acids long. V gave up 2 bases and J gave up 2 bases, with 10 bases separating them. Written as DNA, the CDR3 is TGTGCCAGCAGCTTAAAACAGGGCCCCTACGAGCAGTACTTC. Translated, it gives CASSLKQGPYEQYF.